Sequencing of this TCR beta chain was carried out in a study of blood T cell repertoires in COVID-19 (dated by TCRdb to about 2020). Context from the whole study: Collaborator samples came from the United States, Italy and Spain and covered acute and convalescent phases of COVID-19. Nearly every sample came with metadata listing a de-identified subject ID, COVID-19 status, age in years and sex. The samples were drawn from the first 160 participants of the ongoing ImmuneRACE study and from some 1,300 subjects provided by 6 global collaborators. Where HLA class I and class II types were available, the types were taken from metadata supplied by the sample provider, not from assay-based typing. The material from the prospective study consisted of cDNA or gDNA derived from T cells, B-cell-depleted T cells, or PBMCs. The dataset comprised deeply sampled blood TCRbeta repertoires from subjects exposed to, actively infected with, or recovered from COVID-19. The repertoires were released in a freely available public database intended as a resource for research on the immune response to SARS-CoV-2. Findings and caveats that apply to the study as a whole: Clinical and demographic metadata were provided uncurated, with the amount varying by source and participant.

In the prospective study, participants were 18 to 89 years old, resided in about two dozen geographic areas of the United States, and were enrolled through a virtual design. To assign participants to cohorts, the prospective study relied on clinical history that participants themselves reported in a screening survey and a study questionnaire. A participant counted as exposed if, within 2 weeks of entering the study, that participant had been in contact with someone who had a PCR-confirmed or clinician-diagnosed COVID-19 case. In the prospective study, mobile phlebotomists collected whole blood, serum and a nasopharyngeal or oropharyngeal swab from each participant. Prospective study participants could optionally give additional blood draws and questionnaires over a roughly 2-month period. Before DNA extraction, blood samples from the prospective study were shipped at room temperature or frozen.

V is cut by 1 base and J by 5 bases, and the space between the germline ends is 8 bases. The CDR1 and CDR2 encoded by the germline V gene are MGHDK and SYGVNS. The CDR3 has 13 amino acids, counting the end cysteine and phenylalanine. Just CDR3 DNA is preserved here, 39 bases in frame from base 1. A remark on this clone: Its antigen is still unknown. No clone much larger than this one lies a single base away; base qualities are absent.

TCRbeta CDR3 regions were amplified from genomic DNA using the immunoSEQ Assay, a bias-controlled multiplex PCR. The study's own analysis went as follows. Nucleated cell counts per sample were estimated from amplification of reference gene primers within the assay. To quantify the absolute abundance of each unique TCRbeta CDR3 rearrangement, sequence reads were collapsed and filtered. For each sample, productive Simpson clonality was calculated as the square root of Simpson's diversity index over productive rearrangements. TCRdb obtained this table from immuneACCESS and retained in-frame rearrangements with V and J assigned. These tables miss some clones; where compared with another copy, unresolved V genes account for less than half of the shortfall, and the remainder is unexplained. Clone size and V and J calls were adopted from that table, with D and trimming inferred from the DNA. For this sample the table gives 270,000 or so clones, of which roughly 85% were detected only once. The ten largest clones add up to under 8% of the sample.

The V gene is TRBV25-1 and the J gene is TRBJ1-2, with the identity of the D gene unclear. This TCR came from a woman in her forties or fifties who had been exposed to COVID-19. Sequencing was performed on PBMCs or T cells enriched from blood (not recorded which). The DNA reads TGTGCCAGCAGTGAATCTGAAGCATATGGCTACACCTTC. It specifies CASSESEAYGYTF.